This T cell receptor beta chain was recorded in a study of CD8 T cells in ankylosing spondylitis (dated by TCRdb to the late 2010s). Study-level background: T cell receptor beta repertoires were profiled in healthy donors and ankylosing spondylitis patients so that disease-linked TCR variants could be found. Peripheral blood samples were taken, and synovial fluid was additionally collected from ankylosing spondylitis patients. The whole study cohort included over 85 healthy donors and 25 or so ankylosing spondylitis patients. The paper's findings and limits, for the study overall: The disease-linked clones had a CD8+ phenotype and were found at relatively low frequencies in peripheral blood. Some TCR beta motif variants had previously been reported in synovial fluid and blood of reactive arthritis patients, which suggested common disease-initiation mechanisms. Blood from ankylosing spondylitis patients appeared to be characterized by a TCR beta motif made up of several highly homologous amino acid variants. Significant enrichment of the disease-linked clones was reported in matched synovial fluid samples from ankylosing spondylitis patients.

The CDR3, cysteine through phenylalanine, is 13 amino acids long. The only DNA kept is the CDR3, 39 bases in frame from the first base. Cut back by 5 bases and 3 bases, the V and J ends lie 11 bases apart. Reading the germline V gene gives CDR1 MNHEY and CDR2 SVGEGT. Note on this clonotype: Its specific antigen is unknown. Base-call qualities are not available, and no considerably larger clone is one nucleotide away.

Sequenced using an Illumina HiSeq 2500. TCR beta libraries were prepared by quantitative 5'-RACE with molecular barcodes. Per the source publication's procedure: Disease-linked TCR variants were identified with a new computational method built on a probabilistic model of VDJ rearrangement. The public reads were quality trimmed at Q25 with fastp and then assembled into clones with MiXCR by TCRdb, keeping productive beta chains. Identical CDR3 proteins give one entry, which carries the most common genes and DNA. The V and J calls, along with clone size, are taken from TCRdb and not from the paper's own processing. The sample has about 230,000 distinct CDR3 sequences on record, 8.2% of them singletons. Jointly, the top ten make up around 4.8% of the sample.

This sequence originates from a female donor with ankylosing spondylitis or in good health (not recorded which). Recombination connected TRBV6-2 or TRBV6-3 to TRBJ2-7; the best D guess is TRBD1, with 5 bases matching. Specimen: blood, either unsorted or a sorted T cell fraction (not recorded which). The nucleotide sequence is TGTGCCAGCAGTAGCACAGGTTACTACGAGCAGTACTTC. Its amino acids are CASSSTGYYEQYF.